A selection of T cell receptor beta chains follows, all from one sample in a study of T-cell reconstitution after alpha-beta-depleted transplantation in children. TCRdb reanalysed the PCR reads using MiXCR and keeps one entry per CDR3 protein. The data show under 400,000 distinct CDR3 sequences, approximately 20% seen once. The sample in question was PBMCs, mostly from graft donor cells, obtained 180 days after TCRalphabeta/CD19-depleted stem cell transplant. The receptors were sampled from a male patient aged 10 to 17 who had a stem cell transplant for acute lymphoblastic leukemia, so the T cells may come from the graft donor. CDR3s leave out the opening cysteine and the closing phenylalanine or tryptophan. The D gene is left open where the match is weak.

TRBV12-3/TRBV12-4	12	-	ASSPRTFSYEQY
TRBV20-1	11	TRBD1	SASYTGGKDYT
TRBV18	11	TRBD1	ASSPDRAETQY
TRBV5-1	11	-	ASSPRHRETQY
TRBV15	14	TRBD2	ATSRDLRTSAYEQY
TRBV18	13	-	ASSPWGDPSYGYT
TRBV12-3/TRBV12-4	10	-	ASSGDADTQY
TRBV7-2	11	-	ACSFSPNYEQY
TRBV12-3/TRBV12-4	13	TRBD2	ASSPTSGKLETQY
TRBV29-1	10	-	SVGQAPYEQY
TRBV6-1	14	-	ASRPETYPSTDTQY
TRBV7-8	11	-	ASSPEGQETQY
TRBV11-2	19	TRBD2	ASRSLGLLAGTRSSTDTQY
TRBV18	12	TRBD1	ASSQTGGRETQY
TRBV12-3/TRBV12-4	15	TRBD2	ASSPSIIAGERGTQY
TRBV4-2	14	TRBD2	ASSQPGLAGVHEQF
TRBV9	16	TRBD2	ASSVRTSGMGSYNEQF
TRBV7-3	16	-	ASSLRPSGSVAKNIQY
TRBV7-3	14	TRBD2	ASTYIAGGPSVELF
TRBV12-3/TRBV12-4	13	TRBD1	ASSRNTGGQNTQY
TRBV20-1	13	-	SARREPFSYNEQF
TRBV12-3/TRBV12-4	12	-	ASSFPDRNYGYT
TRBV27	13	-	ASSTRTASTDTQY
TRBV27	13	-	ASSLLANSYNEQF
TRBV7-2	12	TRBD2	ASSPTSAQETQY
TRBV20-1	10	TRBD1	SAVGQGREQF
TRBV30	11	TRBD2	AWSYSGNNEQF
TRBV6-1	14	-	ASSRHRELVGNTIY
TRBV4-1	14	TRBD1	ASSHFGQGRDQPQH
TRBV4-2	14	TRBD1	ASSQDPGTGSNEQF
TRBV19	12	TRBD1	ASSKGQPYNEQF
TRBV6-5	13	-	ASSYSIKRLGEQY
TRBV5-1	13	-	ASSLGLGEDNEQF
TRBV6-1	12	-	ASSERRQKNIQY
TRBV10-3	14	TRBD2	AISESGTSGTDTQY
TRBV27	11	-	ASSLIHQETQY
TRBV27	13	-	ASRWGAGANQPQH
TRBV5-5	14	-	ASSLVIGTRNTEAF
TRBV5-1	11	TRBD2	ASSLGLAGGQY
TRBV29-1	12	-	SVETGVSLETQY
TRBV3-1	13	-	ASSQDKRRLLGYT
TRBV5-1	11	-	ASSRQPDYEQY
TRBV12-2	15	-	ASRLARTTPFYNEQF
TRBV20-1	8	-	SAKQNEQY
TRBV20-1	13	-	SPVQGRKGAGELF
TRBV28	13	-	ASSLTPSSPYEQY
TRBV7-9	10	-	ASSLSRETQY
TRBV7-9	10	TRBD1	ASRPDRGELF
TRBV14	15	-	ASSHYLTGAGYNEQF
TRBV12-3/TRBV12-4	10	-	ASSFGGYEQY
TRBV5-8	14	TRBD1	ASSFGQGWNTGELF
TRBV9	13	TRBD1	ASSVLNRGQETQY